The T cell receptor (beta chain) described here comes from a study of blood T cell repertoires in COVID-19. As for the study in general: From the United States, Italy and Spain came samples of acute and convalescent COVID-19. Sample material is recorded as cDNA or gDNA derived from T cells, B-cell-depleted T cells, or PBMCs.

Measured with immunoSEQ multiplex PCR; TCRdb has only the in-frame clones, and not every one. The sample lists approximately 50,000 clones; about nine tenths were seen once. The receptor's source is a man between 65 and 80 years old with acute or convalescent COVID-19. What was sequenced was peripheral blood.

The CDR3 coding sequence is TGTGCCAGCGGGGGGGGAGAACACGAGCAGTACTTC. This codes for CASGGGEHEQYF. The chain carries TRBV2 and TRBJ2-7, with 7 bases that match TRBD2. In germline, CDR1 is SNHLY, CDR2 FYNNEI. The trim removed 8 bases at V and 5 bases at J, leaving 6 bases unmatched. The CDR3 sequence is 12 residues long. The complete variable domain, with remaining parts taken from reference TRBV2 and TRBJ2-7, reads EPEVTQTPSHQVTQMGQEVILRCVPISNHLYFYWYRQILGQKVEFLVSFYNNEISEKSEIFDDQFSVERPDGSNFTLKIRSTKLEDSAMYFCASGGGEHEQYFGPGTRLTVT.